This T cell receptor beta chain stems from a study of cytomegalovirus exposure and HLA in healthy donors. Study background: Inside one of the first data releases sat around 86 million unique TCRs taken from HLA-typed donors. Genetic ancestry analysis placed under 90% of the 398 donors that were genotyped in the Caucasian-associated cluster.

Study outcomes and limitations: Presence/absence analyses took donor sequencing depth as roughly uniform.

A multiplex PCR was run with 60 Vbeta primers and 13 Jbeta primers. The assay was immunoSEQ multiplex PCR, and TCRdb's table has in-frame clones only and misses some. The sample includes more than 95,000 clones, 60% to 80% seen only once; the top ten take about 4.1%. There are a few counts of this clone. The antigen is undetermined. The germline V gene encodes CDR1 SGHRS and CDR2 YFSETQ. CDR3 length: 16 amino acids. Trimming removed 4 bases from V and 7 bases from J; junction bases left unmatched: 8. This TCR came from a man aged 45-65 years in good health and CMV-seropositive. The sequenced material came from PBMCs. The rearrangement links TRBV5-1 to TRBJ2-1; TRBD2 matches at 13 bases. The CDR3 DNA follows: TGCGCCAGCAGCGGGAGACTAGCGGGAGGCAGGAATGAGCAGTTCTTC. It encodes CASSGRLAGGRNEQFF.